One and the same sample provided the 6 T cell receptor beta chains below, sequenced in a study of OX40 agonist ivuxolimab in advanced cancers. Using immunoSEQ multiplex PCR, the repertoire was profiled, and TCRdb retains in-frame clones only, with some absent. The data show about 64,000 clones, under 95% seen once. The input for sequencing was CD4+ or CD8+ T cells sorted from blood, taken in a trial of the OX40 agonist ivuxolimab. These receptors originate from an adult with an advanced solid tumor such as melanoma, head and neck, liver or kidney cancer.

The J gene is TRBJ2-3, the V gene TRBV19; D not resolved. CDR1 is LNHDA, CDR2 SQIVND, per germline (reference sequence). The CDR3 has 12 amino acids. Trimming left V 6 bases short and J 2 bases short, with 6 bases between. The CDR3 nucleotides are TGTGCCAGTAGCGGGTACACAGATACGCAGTATTTT. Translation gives CASSGYTDTQYF.

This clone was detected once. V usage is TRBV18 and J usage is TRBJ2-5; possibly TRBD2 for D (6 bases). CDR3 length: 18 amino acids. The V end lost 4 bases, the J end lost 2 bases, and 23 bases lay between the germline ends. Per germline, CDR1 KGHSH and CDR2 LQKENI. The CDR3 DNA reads TGTGCCAGCTCACAAAACAGCCCTCTGGCGGGATATCAAGAGACCCAGTACTTC. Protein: CASSQNSPLAGYQETQYF.

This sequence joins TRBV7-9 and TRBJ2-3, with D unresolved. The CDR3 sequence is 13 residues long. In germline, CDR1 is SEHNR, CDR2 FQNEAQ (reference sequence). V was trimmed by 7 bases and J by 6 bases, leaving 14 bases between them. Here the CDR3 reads CASTSTGADTQYF. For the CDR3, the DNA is TGTGCCAGCACCTCAACCGGCGCGGATACGCAGTATTTT.

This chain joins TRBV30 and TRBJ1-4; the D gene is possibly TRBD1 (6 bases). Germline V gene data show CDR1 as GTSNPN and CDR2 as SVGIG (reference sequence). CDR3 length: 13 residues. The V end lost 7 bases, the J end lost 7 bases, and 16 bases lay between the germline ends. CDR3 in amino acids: CAFTRTAGEKLFF. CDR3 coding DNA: TGTGCCTTCACCAGGACAGCGGGTGAAAAACTGTTTTTT.

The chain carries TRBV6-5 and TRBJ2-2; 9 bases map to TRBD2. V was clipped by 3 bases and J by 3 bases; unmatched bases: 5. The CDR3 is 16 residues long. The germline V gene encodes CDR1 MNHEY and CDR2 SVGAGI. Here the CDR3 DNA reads TGTGCCAGCAGTTATTTGGCGGGAGGGTACACCGGGGAGCTGTTTTTT. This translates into CASSYLAGGYTGELFF.

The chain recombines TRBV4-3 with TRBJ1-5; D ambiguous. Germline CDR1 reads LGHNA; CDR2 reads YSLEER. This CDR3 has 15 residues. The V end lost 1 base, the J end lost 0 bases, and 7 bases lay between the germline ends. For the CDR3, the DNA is TGCGCCAGCAGCCAAGGCCAGGATAGCAATCAGCCCCAGCATTTT. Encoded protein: CASSQGQDSNQPQHF.